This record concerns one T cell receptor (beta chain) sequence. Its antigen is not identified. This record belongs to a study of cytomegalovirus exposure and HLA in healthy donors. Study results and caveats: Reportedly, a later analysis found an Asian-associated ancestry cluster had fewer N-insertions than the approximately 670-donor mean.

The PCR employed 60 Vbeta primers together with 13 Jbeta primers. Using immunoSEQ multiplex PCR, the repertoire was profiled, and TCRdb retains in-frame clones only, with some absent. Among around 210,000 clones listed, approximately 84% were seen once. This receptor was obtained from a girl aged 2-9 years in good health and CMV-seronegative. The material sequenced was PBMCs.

Here the CDR3 DNA reads TGTGCCAGCAGCCAAGAAAGGACAGGGGGATATGAAAAACTGTTTTTT. Its translation: CASSQERTGGYEKLFF. This chain joins TRBV4-2 and TRBJ1-4; 10 positions agree with TRBD1. The CDR3 contains 16 residues. The germline gives CDR1 LGHNA, CDR2 YNFKEQ. The V gene end was trimmed by 0 bases and the J gene end by 6 bases; junction bases not matched to a gene: 4.